The 9 T cell receptor beta chains below come from one sample, sequenced in a study of T cells in Graves' hyperthyroidism and ophthalmopathy (dated by TCRdb to between 2019 and 2020). Receptors were amplified or captured by multiplex PCR. Sequenced on an Illumina HiSeq 2000. Amplification of TCR beta CDR3 regions was carried out from RNA transcripts. For the first round of RT-PCR on the TCR CDR3, the HTBI primer set was used together with the Qiagen OneStep RT-PCR kit. The raw public data were reprocessed by TCRdb itself: fastp quality trimming at Q25, MiXCR clonotype calling, in-frame beta chains only. Each record represents a unique CDR3 protein, reported with the most common genes and DNA among its rows. For this sample there are under 650,000 distinct CDR3 sequences; 16% appear just once. The top ten clonotypes cover about 3.8% of the sample. Specimen: blood. Receptor source: a woman aged 25 to 39 with Graves' hyperthyroidism.

This clonotype has ten or more counts. The chain recombines TRBV3-1 with TRBJ2-7; the match to TRBD2 covers 8 bases. The CDR3 has 15 amino acids. Losses at the gene ends were 0 bases for V and 3 bases for J; bases not matched to a gene: 4. Germline CDR1 LGHDT, CDR2 YNNKEL (reference sequence). The CDR3 nucleotides read TGTGCCAGCAGCCAAGACCAGGGACTAGTCTACGAGCAGTACTTC. It encodes CASSQDQGLVYEQYF.

This clonotype was picked up many times. The chain is built from TRBV7-6 and TRBJ2-5; D perhaps matches TRBD1 (6 bases). Germline lookup yields CDR1 SGHVS and CDR2 FNYEAQ. The ends were cut back, 5 bases at V and 5 bases at J, with 18 bases in the middle. The CDR3 has 15 residues. CDR3 nucleotide sequence: TGTGCCAGCAGCCCCAACACAGGGTCGGGGGAGACCCAGTACTTC. It translates to CASSPNTGSGETQYF.

This clonotype was found a few times. The J gene is TRBJ2-3, the V gene TRBV2, with TRBD2 as a possible D gene (6 bases). The CDR3 length is 13 residues. Looked up from germline, CDR1 is SNHLY and CDR2 is FYNNEI. V was shortened by 7 bases and J by 4 bases, with 12 bases between the two germline ends. DNA of the CDR3: TGTGCCAGCAATCGGGAGATCGCAGATACGCAGTATTTT. It specifies CASNREIADTQYF.

This clonotype was observed a few times. The chain is built from TRBV20-1 and TRBJ2-3; 7 bases fit TRBD2. The V gene's germline CDR1 is DFQATT and CDR2 SNEGSKA (reference sequence). Trimming cost V 6 bases and J 1 base; bases outside gene matches: 10. The CDR3 is made up of 15 amino acids. The chain's CDR3 is CSAPGSLAGTDTQYF. As DNA, the CDR3 is TGCAGTGCGCCGGGGTCGCTAGCGGGCACAGATACGCAGTATTTT.

This clonotype was found many times. Relative to the germline gene, one junction end is altered; a read error may explain this. The chain recombines TRBV14 with TRBJ2-7; D is possibly TRBD2 (5 bases). This CDR3 comprises 13 residues. Germline V gene sequence: CDR1 SGHDN, CDR2 FVKESK. CDR3 nucleotide sequence: TGTGCCAGCAGGCAAGGCGGACCGGGGAAGCAGTACTTC. As protein: CASRQGGPGKQYF. The full variable domain, its missing parts supplied by reference TRBV14 and TRBJ2-7, is EAGVTQFPSHSVIEKGQTVTLRCDPISGHDNLYWYRRVMGKEIKFLLHFVKESKQDESGMPNNRFLAERTGGTYSTLKVQPAELEDSGVYFCASRQGGPGKQYFGPGTRLTVT.

This clonotype was recorded at least ten times. V is TRBV12-3 or TRBV12-4 and J is TRBJ1-2; 9 nucleotides match TRBD1. The CDR3 sequence is 19 residues long. The V and J ends lost 7 bases and 3 bases, in that order; junction bases with no gene match: 21. CDR3 region: CASKFGSGQGPNAYYGYTF. The DNA for the CDR3 is TGTGCCAGCAAGTTCGGGTCGGGACAGGGACCCAACGCTTACTATGGCTACACCTTC.

The chain recombines TRBV6-1 with TRBJ1-2, with D unresolved. CDR3 size: 13 residues. V was cut by 2 bases and J by 6 bases, with 10 bases left in between. Per germline, CDR1 MNHNS and CDR2 SASEGT. The CDR3 loop is CASSESAPDGYTF. Written as DNA, the CDR3 is TGTGCCAGCAGTGAATCGGCCCCGGATGGCTACACCTTC.

This chain uses TRBV6-1 with TRBJ1-1; 9 bases are a match to TRBD1. V was clipped by 6 bases and J by 4 bases; unmatched bases: 12. CDR3 length: 16 residues. The germline V gene encodes CDR1 MNHNS and CDR2 SASEGT. In DNA form, the CDR3 reads TGTGCCAGCAGGGGGGGGGGACAGGGTTTAGGCACTGAAGCTTTCTTT. Amino acids: CASRGGGQGLGTEAFF.

This clonotype came up a few times. CDR3 amino acids: CASSFGTGDRDEQFF. The CDR3 region has the DNA TGTGCCAGCAGTTTTGGGACAGGGGACAGAGATGAGCAGTTCTTC. This sequence joins TRBV12-3 or TRBV12-4 and TRBJ2-1; 10 bases are shared with TRBD1. This CDR3 spans 15 amino acids. Losses at the gene ends were 3 bases for V and 8 bases for J; bases not matched to a gene: 7.